Listed below are T cell receptor beta chains from one sample, sequenced in a study of Ad26.COV2.S vaccination and SARS-CoV-2 variants. Using immunoSEQ multiplex PCR, the repertoire was profiled, and TCRdb retains in-frame clones only, with some absent. The table records more than 300,000 clones, 85% of them present only once. The sample consisted of peripheral blood, taken in a trial of Ad26.COV2.S vaccine versus placebo. The source is a person between 18 and 60 years old who received the Ad26.COV2.S COVID-19 vaccine or a placebo. Each CDR3 is given with its conserved first and last residue. Each record gives: J gene, V gene, CDR3 protein.

TRBJ2-3 TRBV6-2/TRBV6-3 CASSYSLLSGGPDFLDTQYF
TRBJ2-3 TRBV9 CASSAGFNTQYF
TRBJ1-2 TRBV7-3 CASSPGGGTYGYTF
TRBJ2-1 TRBV4-1 CASSQEHSSNEQFF
TRBJ1-4 TRBV27 CAITTPRGPGTNEKLFF
TRBJ1-2 TRBV5-1 CASSLSTGHYGYTF
TRBJ1-6 TRBV20-1 CSASRPSNSPLHF
TRBJ2-3 TRBV18 CASSPYSTDTQYF
TRBJ1-1 TRBV19 CASRRGGVNTEAFF
TRBJ2-7 TRBV15 CATASSGLAGDEQYF
TRBJ1-1 TRBV30 CAWIGSAEAFF
TRBJ1-2 TRBV9 CASSTRRGVDYTF
TRBJ1-6 TRBV28 CASSLGRRSYNSPLHF
TRBJ2-7 TRBV10-3 CAIGTAYEQYF